The clone carrying this T cell receptor (beta chain) was detected ten times or more. TCRdb re-derived calls from the 5' RACE reads in MiXCR, one entry per CDR3 protein. This table holds roughly 56,000 distinct CDR3 sequences, about 31% found once. Purified naive CD4+ T cells were depleted of CD25+ Tregs. Germline V gene sequence: CDR1 MNHEY, CDR2 SVGEGT. The ends lost 4 bases at V and 8 bases at J; junction bases unmatched: 3. This CDR3 is built from 15 residues. The V and J genes are TRBV6-2 or TRBV6-3 and TRBJ2-1; 15 bases line up with TRBD2. The sequenced sample was tumor-infiltrating naive CD4+ T cells sorted from the breast tumor. Subset denoted: naive CD4+ T cells, CD4+CD45RA+CD25-. This receptor was obtained from a female donor with breast cancer. This CDR3 is CASSSGLAGGDEQFF. In DNA form, the CDR3 reads TGTGCCAGCAGTTCCGGACTAGCGGGGGGGGATGAGCAGTTCTTC.